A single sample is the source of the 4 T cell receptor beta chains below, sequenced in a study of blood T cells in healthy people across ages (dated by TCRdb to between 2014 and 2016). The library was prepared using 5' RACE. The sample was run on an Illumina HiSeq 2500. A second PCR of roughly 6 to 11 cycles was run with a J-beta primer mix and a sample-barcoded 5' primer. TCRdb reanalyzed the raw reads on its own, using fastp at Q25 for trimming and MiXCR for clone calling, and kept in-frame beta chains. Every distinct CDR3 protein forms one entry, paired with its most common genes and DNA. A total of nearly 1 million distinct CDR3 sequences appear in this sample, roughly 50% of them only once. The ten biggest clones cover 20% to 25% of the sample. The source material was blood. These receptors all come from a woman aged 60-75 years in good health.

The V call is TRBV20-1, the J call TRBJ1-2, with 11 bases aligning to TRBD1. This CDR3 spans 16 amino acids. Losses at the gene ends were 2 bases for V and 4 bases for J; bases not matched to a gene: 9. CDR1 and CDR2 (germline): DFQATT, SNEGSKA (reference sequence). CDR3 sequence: CSARSGGTGGLYGYTF. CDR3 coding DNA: TGCAGTGCTAGAAGTGGGGGGACAGGGGGACTCTATGGCTACACCTTC.

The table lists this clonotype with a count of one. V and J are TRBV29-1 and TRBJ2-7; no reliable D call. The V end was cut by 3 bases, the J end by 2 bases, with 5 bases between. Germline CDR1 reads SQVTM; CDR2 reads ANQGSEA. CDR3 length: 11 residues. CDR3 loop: CSVEAPYEQYF. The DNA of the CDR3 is TGCAGCGTTGAGGCCCCCTACGAGCAGTACTTC.

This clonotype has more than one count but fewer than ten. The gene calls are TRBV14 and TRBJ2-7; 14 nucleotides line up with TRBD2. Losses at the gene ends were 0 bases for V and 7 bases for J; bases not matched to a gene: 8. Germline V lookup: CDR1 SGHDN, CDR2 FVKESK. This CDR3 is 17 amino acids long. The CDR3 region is CASSQDLGTSGSGEQYF. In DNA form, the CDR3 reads TGTGCCAGCAGCCAAGATCTGGGGACTAGCGGGAGCGGAGAGCAGTACTTC.

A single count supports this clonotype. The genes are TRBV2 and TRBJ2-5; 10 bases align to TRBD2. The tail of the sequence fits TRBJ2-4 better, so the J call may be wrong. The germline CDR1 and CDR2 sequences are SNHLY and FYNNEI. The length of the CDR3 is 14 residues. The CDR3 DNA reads TGTGCCAGCCTCCCCGGGACTAGCGATAACATTCAGTACTTC. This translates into CASLPGTSDNIQYF.